This T cell receptor (beta chain) was observed in a study of regulatory T cells in long-lasting Graves disease. Study results and caveats: Whereas new patients shared some 990 public clonotypes, persistent patients shared more, at approximately 2,500.

Combining iRepertoire HTBI primers with Arm-PCR of CDR3 regions, the authors built TCR beta libraries. TCRdb reanalysed the multiplex PCR reads using MiXCR and keeps one entry per CDR3 protein. This table holds hundreds of thousands of distinct CDR3 sequences, 16% found once. The time point was: newly diagnosed GD, antithyroid drugs for less than 3 months. From RNA extracted from PBMCs, the TCR library was made. In regard to this clonotype: The antigen is undetermined.

This sample also belongs to another study, concerning T cells in Graves' hyperthyroidism and ophthalmopathy.

The specimen was peripheral blood mononuclear cells (PBMCs), collected at new diagnosis, from a patient treated with antithyroid drugs. This receptor was taken from a woman in her 30s with Graves disease.

The CDR3 is CASSQVGRERRDYEQYF. For the CDR3, the DNA is TGCGCCAGCAGCCAAGTAGGACGGGAGAGGAGGGACTACGAGCAGTACTTC. This sequence joins TRBV4-1 and TRBJ2-7; D might be TRBD2 (6 bases). Trimming pared 1 base from V and 3 bases from J, leaving 19 bases between. Per germline, CDR1 MGHRA and CDR2 YSYEKL. This CDR3 spans 17 amino acids.